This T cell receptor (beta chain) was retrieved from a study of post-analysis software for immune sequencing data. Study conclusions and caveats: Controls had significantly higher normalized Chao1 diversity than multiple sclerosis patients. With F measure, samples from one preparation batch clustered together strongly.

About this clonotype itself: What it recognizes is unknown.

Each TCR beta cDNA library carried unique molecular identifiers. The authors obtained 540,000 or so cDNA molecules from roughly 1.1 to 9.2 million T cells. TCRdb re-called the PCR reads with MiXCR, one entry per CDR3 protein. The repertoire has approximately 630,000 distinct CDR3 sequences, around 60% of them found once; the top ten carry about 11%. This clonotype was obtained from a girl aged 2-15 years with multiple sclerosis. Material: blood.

CDR3 nucleotide sequence: TGCGCCAGCAGCCCTTGGACAGGGGACTATGGCTACACCTTC. Protein product: CASSPWTGDYGYTF. The gene calls are TRBV4-3 and TRBJ1-2; 9 positions match TRBD1. Germline CDR1 is LGHNA and CDR2 is YSLEER. J gave up 3 bases and V 4 bases, and 3 bases lay outside the gene matches. This CDR3 region has 14 residues.